The entry below describes one T cell receptor beta chain. Its antigen is still unknown. The CDR3 sequence is 14 residues long. The ends were cut back, 0 bases at V and 4 bases at J, with 8 bases in the middle. Per germline, CDR1 SGDLS and CDR2 YYNGEE. The data were taken from a study of cytomegalovirus exposure and HLA in healthy donors. At the level of the study: The roughly 110 validation repertoires used the same platform as the roughly 670 first-cohort repertoires, a later analysis reported.

Study-level results: Among TCR beta chains, those listed as cytomegalovirus-associated numbered fewer than 200. There were some public TCRs occurring in many donors, but most TCR sequences were rare.

Clones were read by immunoSEQ multiplex PCR, and TCRdb kept only the in-frame ones, dropping some. This sample has around 230,000 clones; approximately 83% occur once, and the top ten carry over 0.95%. These donors were members of the roughly 130-subject validation cohort, a group separate from the roughly 670-subject first cohort. The chain has TRBV9 and TRBJ2-1; perhaps TRBD1 as D (5 bases). The sample was PBMCs. The receptor's source is a woman younger than 45 in good health and CMV-seropositive. CDR3 DNA sequence: TGTGCCAGCAGCGTAGGGGCAGGGTACAATGAGCAGTTCTTC. This sequence encodes CASSVGAGYNEQFF.